This passage covers 25 T cell receptor beta chains from one sample sequenced in a study of cytomegalovirus exposure and HLA in healthy donors. It was with 60 Vbeta and 13 Jbeta primers that the PCR ran. The table came from immunoSEQ multiplex PCR; TCRdb's copy has only in-frame clones and leaves some out. The table lists 140,000 or so clones, around 70% of them singletons. Sequenced sample: PBMCs. The receptors come from a woman aged 25 to 39 in good health and CMV-seronegative.

V and J are TRBV6-6 and TRBJ1-1; no definite D call. Per the germline V gene, CDR1 is MNHNY and CDR2 is SVGAGI (reference sequence). The CDR3 length is 15 residues. Between the trimmed V and J ends, which lost 5 bases and 2 bases, there was a span of 15 bases. The CDR3 sequence is CASSRSGSTNTEAFF. The CDR3 DNA follows: TGTGCCAGCAGTCGGTCCGGCTCGACAAACACTGAAGCTTTCTTT.

A remark on this clone: Relative to the germline gene, one junction end is altered; a read error may explain this. The chain uses TRBV7-7 and TRBJ1-1, with a tentative D call TRBD1 (5 bases). The CDR3 totals 13 residues. The V gene's germline CDR1 is SSHAT and CDR2 FNYEAQ (reference sequence). The CDR3 nucleotides are TGTGCTAGCAGCCCTTCCCGGGGGACTGAAGCTTTCTTT. Protein product: CASSPSRGTEAFF.

The chain uses TRBV5-1 and TRBJ2-3; 10 nucleotides agree with TRBD1. Germline lookup yields CDR1 SGHRS and CDR2 YFSETQ. Trimming cost V 4 bases and J 4 bases; bases outside gene matches: 0. The CDR3 extends over 13 amino acids. As DNA, the CDR3 is TGCGCCAGCAGCGGACAGGGGGCAGATACGCAGTATTTT. It encodes CASSGQGADTQYF.

The chain is built from TRBV2 and TRBJ2-5, with TRBD2 as a possible D gene (6 bases). Germline CDR1 is SNHLY and CDR2 is FYNNEI. V lost 10 bases and J lost 1, with 19 bases in between. CDR3 length: 15 amino acids. CDR3 protein: CATSGTGGAQETQYF. For the CDR3, the DNA is TGTGCCACCTCCGGGACTGGCGGGGCCCAAGAGACCCAGTACTTC.

The genes are TRBV7-2 and TRBJ2-5; 12 bases map to TRBD2. The CDR3 is made up of 15 amino acids. Trimming cost V 5 bases and J 2 bases; bases outside gene matches: 3. Germline loops: CDR1 SGHTA, CDR2 FQGNSA. CDR3 in amino acids: CASSIGTSGQETQYF. The CDR3 DNA is TGTGCCAGCAGCATAGGGACTAGCGGGCAAGAGACCCAGTACTTC.

The chain has TRBV6-1 and TRBJ2-7, with D possibly TRBD1 on 6 matching bases. V gave up 5 bases and J gave up 5 bases, with 16 bases separating them. CDR1 and CDR2 from the germline V gene are MNHNS and SASEGT. This CDR3 comprises 14 residues. The CDR3 DNA is TGTGCCAGCAGTATTCTCCACAGGGACCACGAGCAGTACGTC. Translated, it gives CASSILHRDHEQYV.

The chain links TRBV11-3 to TRBJ2-7; perhaps TRBD2 as D (6 bases). This CDR3 is 12 amino acids long. Trimming removed 7 bases at V and 7 bases at J, with 14 bases between. Germline CDR1 SGHNT, CDR2 YENEEA. CDR3 protein: CASKRPGREQYV. CDR3 DNA sequence: TGTGCCAGCAAAAGACCAGGGAGGGAGCAGTACGTC.

The J gene is TRBJ2-7, the V gene TRBV5-4, with D possibly matching TRBD2 (6 bases). The CDR3 is made up of 14 amino acids. CDR1 is SGHNT and CDR2 is YYREEE in the germline V gene (reference sequence). The V end was cut by 0 bases, the J end by 0 bases, with 7 bases between. CDR3 protein: CASSLAGVSYEQYF. Here the CDR3 DNA reads TGTGCCAGCAGCTTGGCGGGGGTCTCCTACGAGCAGTACTTC.

As for this clone: One junction end disagrees with the germline gene, perhaps due to a read error. J is TRBJ2-7 and V is TRBV4-1; D possibly corresponds to TRBD2 (6 bases). The CDR3 is 13 amino acids. The germline CDR1 and CDR2 sequences are MGHRA and YSYEKL. CDR3 region: CASSQERAYEQYF. The CDR3 DNA reads TGTGCCAGCAGCCAAGAGCGGGCCTACGAGCAGTACTTC.

The genes are TRBV28 and TRBJ1-6; perhaps TRBD1 as D (6 bases). The V and J ends lost 6 bases and 9 bases respectively, with 18 bases between them. This CDR3 has 15 residues. In germline, CDR1 is MDHEN, CDR2 SYDVKM. This CDR3 is CASSLTVGGGSPLHF. In DNA form, the CDR3 reads TGTGCCAGCAGCCTCACCGTAGGGGGGGGTTCACCCCTCCACTTT. Full variable domain (remainder filled in from reference TRBV28 and TRBJ1-6): DVKVTQSSRYLVKRTGEKVFLECVQDMDHENMFWYRQDPGLGLRLIYFSYDVKMKEKGDIPEGYSVSREKKERFSLILESASTNQTSMYLCASSLTVGGGSPLHFGNGTRLTVT.

The rearrangement uses TRBV6-5 and TRBJ2-6; no clear D. The CDR3 has 16 amino acids. V lost 1 base, J lost 4 bases, and 11 bases lay in between. The germline V gene encodes CDR1 MNHEY and CDR2 SVGAGI. The CDR3 DNA sequence: TGTGCCAGCAGTTACTTGGGCGTCACCGGGGCCAACGTCCTGACTTTC. It translates to CASSYLGVTGANVLTF.

The V gene is TRBV9, the J gene TRBJ1-3; 7 bases are a match to TRBD1. The CDR3 has 14 residues. Germline trimming cut 6 bases from V and 4 bases from J; bases unmatched to any gene: 7. CDR1 is SGDLS, CDR2 YYNGEE, per germline. The DNA of the CDR3 is TGTGCCAGCACCACAGGGGTGGCAGGAAACACCATATATTTT. Translating it yields CASTTGVAGNTIYF.

V is TRBV10-2 and J is TRBJ2-3, with D uncertain. The ends were cut back, 6 bases at V and 1 base at J, with 11 bases in the middle. The CDR3 has 14 amino acids. CDR1 WSHSY and CDR2 SAAADI come from the germline V gene. This chain's CDR3 is CASRQSVRTDTQYF. The CDR3 DNA reads TGCGCCAGCAGACAGTCAGTCCGCACAGATACGCAGTATTTT.

The chain uses TRBV4-1 and TRBJ2-3, with unresolved D. Between the trimmed V and J ends, which lost 1 base and 1 base, there was a span of 3 bases. Germline-derived CDR1 and CDR2 are MGHRA and YSYEKL. CDR3 size: 13 residues. The CDR3 bases are TGCGCCAGCAGCCAAGTAGGCACAGATACGCAGTATTTT. Translated, it gives CASSQVGTDTQYF.

V gene TRBV6-5 combines with J gene TRBJ1-4, with TRBD1 matching over 8 bases. This CDR3 has 15 amino acids. Germline lookup yields CDR1 MNHEY and CDR2 SVGAGI. V lost 3 bases and J lost 4; bases outside the gene matches: 4. The CDR3 reads CASSYGQGYNEKLFF. The CDR3 DNA is TGTGCCAGCAGTTATGGACAGGGATATAATGAAAAACTGTTTTTT.

The rearrangement links TRBV19 to TRBJ1-2; 7 bases align to TRBD1. Germline CDR1 reads LNHDA; CDR2 reads SQIVND (reference sequence). V shed 6 bases, J shed 8 bases, and the junction held 6 bases outside the gene matches. CDR3 length: 12 amino acids. The DNA of the CDR3 is TGTGCCAGTAGACCGACAGGGTGGGGCTACACCTTC. Amino acids: CASRPTGWGYTF.

V gene TRBV21-1 combines with J gene TRBJ2-1; the table assigns TRBD2, which was not confirmed against the DNA. TRBV21-1 is an annotated pseudogene. The CDR3 runs to 15 residues. The CDR3 protein is CASSQATSGYNEQFF. The CDR3 DNA follows: TGTGCCAGCAGCCAAGCGACTAGCGGGTACAATGAGCAGTTCTTC.

V gene TRBV7-9 combines with J gene TRBJ1-2; 10 bases are a match to TRBD1. This CDR3 has 16 residues. Looked up from germline, CDR1 is SEHNR and CDR2 is FQNEAQ (reference sequence). Unmatched junction bases numbered 14, after V lost 7 bases and J lost 6 bases. CDR3 nucleotide sequence: TGTGCCAGCACCGCAATTCCGGGACAGGGGACGGATGGCTACACCTTC. The encoded protein is CASTAIPGQGTDGYTF.

This chain joins TRBV19 and TRBJ2-7; 9 bases align to TRBD1. J was trimmed by 5 bases and V by 4 bases; bases with no gene match: 9. There are 15 residues in the CDR3. Germline loops: CDR1 LNHDA, CDR2 SQIVND (reference sequence). The CDR3 bases are TGTGCCAGTAGTAGACCGGGACAGGGCGGCCACGAGCAGTACTTC. This codes for CASSRPGQGGHEQYF.

The chain joins TRBV5-6 to TRBJ2-7, with TRBD2 matching 11 bases. The V segment lost 3 bases and the J segment 3 bases; nucleotides outside the gene matches: 5. The CDR3 totals 15 residues. Germline V gene lookup returns CDR1 SGHDT and CDR2 YYEEEE. CDR3 sequence: CASSWGLAELYEQYF. The CDR3 DNA is TGTGCCAGCAGCTGGGGACTAGCGGAACTCTACGAGCAGTACTTC.

V is TRBV2 and J is TRBJ1-5; 7 bases agree with TRBD1. This CDR3 region has 14 residues. Germline loops: CDR1 SNHLY, CDR2 FYNNEI. Trimming at V came to 6 bases and at J to 3 bases, leaving 5 bases not matched to a gene. CDR3 sequence reads: CASRRGQINQPQHF. The CDR3 DNA reads as TGTGCCAGCAGGCGGGGACAGATCAATCAGCCCCAGCATTTT.

V gene TRBV6-1 combines with J gene TRBJ2-7; D is ambiguous. The CDR3 has 13 amino acids. The germline gives CDR1 MNHNS, CDR2 SASEGT. Trimming stripped 2 bases from V and 6 bases from J, with 11 bases between. The chain's CDR3 is CASSEWSEFEQYF. CDR3 nucleotide sequence: TGTGCCAGCAGTGAATGGTCGGAGTTCGAGCAGTACTTC.

V gene TRBV28 combines with J gene TRBJ2-7; 9 positions match TRBD1. The CDR3 runs to 16 residues. The germline CDR1 and CDR2 sequences are MDHEN and SYDVKM. The V segment lost 9 bases and the J segment 3 bases; nucleotides outside the gene matches: 15. Written as DNA, the CDR3 is TGTGCCAGAAGCCGAATTCCGGGACAGGGCCTCTACGAGCAGTACGTC. Its protein is CARSRIPGQGLYEQYV.

This rearrangement joins TRBV7-9 to TRBJ1-4; D is perhaps TRBD1 (6 bases). CDR3 size: 15 residues. V lost 5 bases to trimming and J lost 3 bases, with 13 bases between them. Germline V lookup: CDR1 SEHNR, CDR2 FQNEAQ (reference sequence). The CDR3 here is CASSITGGPNEKLFF. DNA for the CDR3: TGTGCCAGCAGCATAACGGGGGGGCCTAATGAAAAACTGTTTTTT. Full variable domain (rest looked up from reference TRBV7-9 and TRBJ1-4): DTGVSQNPRHKITKRGQNVTFRCDPISEHNRLYWYRQTLGQGPEFLTYFQNEAQLEKSRLLSDRFSAERPKGSFSTLEIQRTEQGDSAMYLCASSITGGPNEKLFFGSGTQLSVL.

The V and J genes are TRBV11-2 and TRBJ2-5; 10 nucleotides line up with TRBD2. The germline V gene encodes CDR1 SGHAT and CDR2 FQNNGV. The CDR3 loop spans 14 amino acids. J was trimmed by 3 bases and V by 4 bases; bases with no gene match: 2. The CDR3 loop reads CASSSSGGKETQYF. The CDR3 DNA sequence: TGTGCCAGCAGCTCTAGCGGGGGCAAAGAGACCCAGTACTTC.